The T cell receptor (beta chain) described here comes from a study of regulatory T cells in long-lasting Graves disease. Study-wide background: Treatment with antithyroid drugs for over 5 years, together with positive TSH receptor antibodies, meant persistent Graves' disease. Study-level points and caveats: Clonotypes that were public and shared totalled around 2,700 in persistent patients versus 750 to 1,000 in new patients. Favored usage of TRBV28, TRBJ1-2 and TRBJ2-5 was recorded in persistent disease. Persistent Graves' cases showed lower TCR diversity than newly diagnosed cases.

Construction of the TCR beta libraries employed iRepertoire HTBI primers in conjunction with Arm-PCR of CDR3 regions. From the multiplex PCR reads, TCRdb called clonotypes with MiXCR, one entry per CDR3 protein. The sample records about 290,000 distinct CDR3 sequences, around 20% being singletons. V was pared by 5 bases and J by 1 base, with 7 bases of the junction left unmatched. CDR3 size: 16 residues. Described time point: persistent/refractory GD, antithyroid drugs over 5 years with positive TRAb. The TCR library was made from RNA extracted from PBMCs. Details on this clonotype: Antigen unknown.

The specimen was peripheral blood mononuclear cells (PBMCs), collected when the disease was refractory, from a patient treated with antithyroid drugs. V usage is TRBV12-3 or TRBV12-4 and J usage is TRBJ1-5; 8 bases fit TRBD1. The receptor was derived from a female donor with Graves disease. Here the CDR3 DNA reads TGTGCCAGCAGTGTGGAACAGGGGGGGAGCAATCAGCCCCAGCATTTT. Translated, it gives CASSVEQGGSNQPQHF.